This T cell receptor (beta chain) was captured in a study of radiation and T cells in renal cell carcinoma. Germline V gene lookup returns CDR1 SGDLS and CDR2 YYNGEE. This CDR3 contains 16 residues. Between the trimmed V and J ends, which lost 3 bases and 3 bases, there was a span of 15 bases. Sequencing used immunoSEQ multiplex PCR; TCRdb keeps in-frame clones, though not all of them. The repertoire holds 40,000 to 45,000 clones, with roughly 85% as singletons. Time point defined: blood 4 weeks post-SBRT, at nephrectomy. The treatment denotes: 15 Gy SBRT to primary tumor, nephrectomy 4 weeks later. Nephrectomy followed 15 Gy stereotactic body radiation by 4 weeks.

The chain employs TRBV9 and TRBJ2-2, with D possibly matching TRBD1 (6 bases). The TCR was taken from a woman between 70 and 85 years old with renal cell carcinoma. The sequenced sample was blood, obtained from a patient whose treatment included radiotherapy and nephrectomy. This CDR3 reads CASSAMDSGDTGELFF. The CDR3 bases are TGTGCCAGCAGCGCCATGGACAGTGGCGACACCGGGGAGCTGTTTTTT.